Included here is one T cell receptor beta chain sequence, with context. All enrollees were about 18 to 95 years old and from approximately 24 US areas. Participants' own reports of clinical history determined their cohort assignment. The study counted Cohort 3 donors as recovered given two negative PCRs, clearance, or symptom resolution. As originally analysed: Reference gene primers were amplified, and this amplification served to estimate nucleated cell counts. Profiled with immunoSEQ multiplex PCR; TCRdb holds only in-frame clones, not every one. Clonal size and the V and J genes are those of that table, whereas D and trimming came from the DNA. The table has around 200,000 clones, 75% to 90% seen once. The data originate from a study of blood T cell repertoires in COVID-19. V gave up 3 bases and J gave up 0 bases; unmatched junction bases: 12. The V gene's germline CDR1 is SGHNT and CDR2 YYREEE (reference sequence). The CDR3 consists of 18 residues.

The chain combines TRBV5-4 with TRBJ2-3; TRBD1 agrees at 8 bases. The TCR originated in a man in his forties who had recovered from COVID-19. What was sequenced was PBMCs or T cells enriched from blood (not recorded which). The CDR3 loop reads CASSWYGTGNPSTDTQYF. CDR3 in DNA: TGTGCCAGCAGCTGGTACGGGACAGGCAACCCTAGCACAGATACGCAGTATTTT.